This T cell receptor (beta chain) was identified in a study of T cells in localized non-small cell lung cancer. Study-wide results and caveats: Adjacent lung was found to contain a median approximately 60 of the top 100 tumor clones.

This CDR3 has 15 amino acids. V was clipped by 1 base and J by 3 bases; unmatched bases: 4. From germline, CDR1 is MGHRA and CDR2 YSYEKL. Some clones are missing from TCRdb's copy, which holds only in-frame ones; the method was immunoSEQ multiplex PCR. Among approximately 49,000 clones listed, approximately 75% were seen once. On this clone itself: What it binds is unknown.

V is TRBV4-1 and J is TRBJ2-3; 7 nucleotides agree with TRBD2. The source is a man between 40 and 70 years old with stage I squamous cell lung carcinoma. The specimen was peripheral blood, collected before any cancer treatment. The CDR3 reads CASSQGSGETDTQYF. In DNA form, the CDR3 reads TGCGCCAGCAGCCAAGGGAGCGGGGAGACAGATACGCAGTATTTT.